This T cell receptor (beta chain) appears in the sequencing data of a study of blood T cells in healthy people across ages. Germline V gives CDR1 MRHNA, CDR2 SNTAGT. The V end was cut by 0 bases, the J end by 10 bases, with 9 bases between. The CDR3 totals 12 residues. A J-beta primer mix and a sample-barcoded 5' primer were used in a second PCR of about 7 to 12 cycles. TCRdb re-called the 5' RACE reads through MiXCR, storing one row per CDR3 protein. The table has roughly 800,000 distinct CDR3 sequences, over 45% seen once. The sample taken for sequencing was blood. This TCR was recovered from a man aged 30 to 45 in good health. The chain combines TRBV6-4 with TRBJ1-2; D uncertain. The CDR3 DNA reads TGTGCCAGCAGTGACTCGGCCCGGTACTACACCTTC. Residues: CASSDSARYYTF.